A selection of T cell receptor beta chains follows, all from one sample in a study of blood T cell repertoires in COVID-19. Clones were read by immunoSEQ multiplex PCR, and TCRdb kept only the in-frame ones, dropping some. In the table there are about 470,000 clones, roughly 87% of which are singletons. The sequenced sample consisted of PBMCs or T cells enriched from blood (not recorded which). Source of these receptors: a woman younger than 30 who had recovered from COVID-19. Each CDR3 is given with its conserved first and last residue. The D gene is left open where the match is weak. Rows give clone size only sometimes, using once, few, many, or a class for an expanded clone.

cdr3_aa: CASSLLGPGAYGYTF; cdr3_nt: TGCGCCAGCAGCTTGTTGGGTCCAGGGGCCTATGGCTACACCTTC; cdr3_length: 15; d_call: NA; j_call: TRBJ1-2; v_call: TRBV5-1; clone_size: NA
cdr3_aa: CASSQGAYGYTF; cdr3_nt: TGTGCCAGCAGCCAAGGGGCCTATGGCTACACCTTC; cdr3_length: 12; d_call: NA; j_call: TRBJ1-2; v_call: TRBV3-1/TRBV3-2; clone_size: NA
cdr3_aa: CATSRGLAGGDNEQFF; cdr3_nt: TGTGCCACCAGCAGGGGACTAGCGGGGGGAGACAATGAGCAGTTCTTC; cdr3_length: 16; d_call: TRBD2; j_call: TRBJ2-1; v_call: TRBV15; clone_size: NA
cdr3_aa: CASSLEGGQGFGYEQYF; cdr3_nt: TGCGCCAGCAGCTTGGAAGGGGGACAGGGCTTTGGCTACGAGCAGTACTTC; cdr3_length: 17; d_call: TRBD1; j_call: TRBJ2-7; v_call: TRBV5-1; clone_size: NA
cdr3_aa: CASSRLAGGQSTGELFF; cdr3_nt: TGTGCCAGCAGTCGACTAGCGGGGGGGCAAAGCACCGGGGAGCTGTTTTTT; cdr3_length: 17; d_call: TRBD2; j_call: TRBJ2-2; v_call: TRBV2; clone_size: NA
cdr3_aa: CASSISELNTEAFF; cdr3_nt: TGTGCCAGTAGTATTTCAGAATTGAACACTGAAGCTTTCTTT; cdr3_length: 14; d_call: NA; j_call: TRBJ1-1; v_call: TRBV19; clone_size: NA
cdr3_aa: CASSPGQGAGSPLHF; cdr3_nt: TGTGCCAGCAGCCCCGGACAGGGAGCCGGATCACCCCTCCACTTT; cdr3_length: 15; d_call: TRBD1; j_call: TRBJ1-6; v_call: TRBV11-2; clone_size: NA
cdr3_aa: CASSLYLAGTTYEQYF; cdr3_nt: TGTGCCAGCAGCCTATACCTTGCGGGTACGACCTACGAGCAGTACTTC; cdr3_length: 16; d_call: NA; j_call: TRBJ2-7; v_call: TRBV13; clone_size: few
cdr3_aa: CASSPDTYNEQFF; cdr3_nt: TGTGCCAGCAGTCCAGACACCTACAATGAGCAGTTCTTC; cdr3_length: 13; d_call: NA; j_call: TRBJ2-1; v_call: TRBV27; clone_size: NA
cdr3_aa: CASSVDRVDTIYF; cdr3_nt: TGTGCCAGCAGCGTGGACAGGGTCGACACCATATATTTT; cdr3_length: 13; d_call: TRBD1; j_call: TRBJ1-3; v_call: TRBV7-2; clone_size: NA